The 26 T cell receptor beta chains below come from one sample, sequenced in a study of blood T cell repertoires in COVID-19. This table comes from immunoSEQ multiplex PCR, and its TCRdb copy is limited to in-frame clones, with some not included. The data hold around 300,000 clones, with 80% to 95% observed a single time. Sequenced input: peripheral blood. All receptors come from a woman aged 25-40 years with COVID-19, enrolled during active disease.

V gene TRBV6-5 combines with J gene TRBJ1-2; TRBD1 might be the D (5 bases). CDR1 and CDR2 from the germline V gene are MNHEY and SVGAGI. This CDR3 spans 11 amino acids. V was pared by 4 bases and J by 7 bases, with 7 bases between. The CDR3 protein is CASSSRVGYTF. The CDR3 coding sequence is TGTGCCAGCAGTTCCAGGGTTGGCTACACCTTC.

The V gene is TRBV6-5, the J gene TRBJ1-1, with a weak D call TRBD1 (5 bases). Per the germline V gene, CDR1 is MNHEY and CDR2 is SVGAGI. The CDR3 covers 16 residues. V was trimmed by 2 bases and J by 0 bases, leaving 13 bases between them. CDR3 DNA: TGTGCCAGCAGTTACGGGCAGGGCATGATGAACACTGAAGCTTTCTTT. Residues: CASSYGQGMMNTEAFF.

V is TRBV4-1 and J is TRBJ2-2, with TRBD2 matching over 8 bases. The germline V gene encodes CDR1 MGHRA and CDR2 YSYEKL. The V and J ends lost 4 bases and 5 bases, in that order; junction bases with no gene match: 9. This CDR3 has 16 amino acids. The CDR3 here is CASSPDPAGGTGELFF. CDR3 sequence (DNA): TGCGCCAGCAGCCCCGACCCGGCGGGAGGTACCGGGGAGCTGTTTTTT.

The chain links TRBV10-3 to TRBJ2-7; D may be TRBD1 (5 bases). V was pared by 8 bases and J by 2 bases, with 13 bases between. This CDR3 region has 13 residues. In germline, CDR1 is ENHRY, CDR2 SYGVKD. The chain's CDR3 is CAIGARAPYEQYF. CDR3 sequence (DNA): TGTGCCATCGGGGCCAGGGCACCCTACGAGCAGTACTTC.

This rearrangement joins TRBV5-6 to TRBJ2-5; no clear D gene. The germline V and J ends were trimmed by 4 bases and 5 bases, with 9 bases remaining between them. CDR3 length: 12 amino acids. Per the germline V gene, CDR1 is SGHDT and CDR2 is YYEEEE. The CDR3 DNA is TGTGCCAGCAGCATTACAACCGAGACCCAGTACTTC. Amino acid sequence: CASSITTETQYF.

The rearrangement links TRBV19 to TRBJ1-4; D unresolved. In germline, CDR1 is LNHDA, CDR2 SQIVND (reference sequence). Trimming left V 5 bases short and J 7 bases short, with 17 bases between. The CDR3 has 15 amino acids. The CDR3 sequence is CASSLSSPSREKLFF. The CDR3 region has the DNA TGTGCCAGTAGTTTGAGTTCCCCTTCGCGTGAAAAACTGTTTTTT.

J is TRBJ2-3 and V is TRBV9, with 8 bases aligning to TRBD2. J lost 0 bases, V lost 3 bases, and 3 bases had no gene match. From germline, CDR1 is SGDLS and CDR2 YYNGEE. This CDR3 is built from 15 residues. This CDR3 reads CASSGSGDSTDTQYF. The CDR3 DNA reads TGTGCCAGCAGCGGTAGCGGGGATAGCACAGATACGCAGTATTTT.

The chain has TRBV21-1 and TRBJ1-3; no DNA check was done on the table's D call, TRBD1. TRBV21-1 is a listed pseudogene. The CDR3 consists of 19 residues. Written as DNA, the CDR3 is TGTGCCAGCAGCAAAGTTCTAGGACAGGACGTTCTTAGCGGAAACACCATATATTTT. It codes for CASSKVLGQDVLSGNTIYF.

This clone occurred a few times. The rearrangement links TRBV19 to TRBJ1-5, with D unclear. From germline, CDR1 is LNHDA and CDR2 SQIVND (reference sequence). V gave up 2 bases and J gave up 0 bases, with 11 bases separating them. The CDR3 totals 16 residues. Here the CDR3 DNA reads TGTGCCAGTAGTATAATTATCGGGTCTAGCAATCAGCCCCAGCATTTT. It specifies CASSIIIGSSNQPQHF.

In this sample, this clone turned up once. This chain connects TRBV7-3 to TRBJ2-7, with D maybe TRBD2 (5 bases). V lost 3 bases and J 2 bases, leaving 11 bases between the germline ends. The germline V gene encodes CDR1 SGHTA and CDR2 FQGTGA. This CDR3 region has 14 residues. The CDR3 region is CASSFDGKPYEQYF. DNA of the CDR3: TGTGCCAGCAGCTTTGACGGGAAACCCTACGAGCAGTACTTC.

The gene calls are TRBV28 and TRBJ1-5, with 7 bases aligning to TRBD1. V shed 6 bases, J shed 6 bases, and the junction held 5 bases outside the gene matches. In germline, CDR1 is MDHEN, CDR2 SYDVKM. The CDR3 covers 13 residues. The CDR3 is CASRKRQGQPQHF. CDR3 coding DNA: TGTGCCAGCAGAAAGAGACAGGGTCAGCCCCAGCATTTT. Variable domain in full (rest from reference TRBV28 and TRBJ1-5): DVKVTQSSRYLVKRTGEKVFLECVQDMDHENMFWYRQDPGLGLRLIYFSYDVKMKEKGDIPEGYSVSREKKERFSLILESASTNQTSMYLCASRKRQGQPQHFGDGTRLSIL.

The CDR3 DNA sequence: TGCAGCGTGAGGGTCGGGCTAGCCAAAAACATTCAGTACTTC. It specifies CSVRVGLAKNIQYF. The V call is TRBV29-1, the J call TRBJ2-4; maybe TRBD2 (5 bases). The CDR3 totals 14 residues. Trimming removed 6 bases at V and 0 bases at J, with 12 bases between. Germline V CDR1 and CDR2: SQVTM, ANQGSEA.

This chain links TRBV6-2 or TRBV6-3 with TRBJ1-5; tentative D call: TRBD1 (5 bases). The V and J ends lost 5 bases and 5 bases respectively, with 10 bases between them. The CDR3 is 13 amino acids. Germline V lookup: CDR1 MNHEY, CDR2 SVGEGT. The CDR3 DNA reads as TGTGCCAGCAGTCACAGGTTAGATCAGCCCCAGCATTTT. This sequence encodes CASSHRLDQPQHF.

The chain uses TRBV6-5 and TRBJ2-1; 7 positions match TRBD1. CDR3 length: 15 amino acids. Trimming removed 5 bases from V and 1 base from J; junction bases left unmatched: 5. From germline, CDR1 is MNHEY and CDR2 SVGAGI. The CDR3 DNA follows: TGTGCCAGCAGTAAGCTGGGACAGTCCTACAATGAGCAGTTCTTC. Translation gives CASSKLGQSYNEQFF.

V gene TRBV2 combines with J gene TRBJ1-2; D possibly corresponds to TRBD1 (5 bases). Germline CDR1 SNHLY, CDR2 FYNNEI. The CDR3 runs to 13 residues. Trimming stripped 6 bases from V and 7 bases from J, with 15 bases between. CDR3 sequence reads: CASSPIGRGGYTF. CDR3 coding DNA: TGTGCCAGCAGCCCCATCGGGAGGGGTGGCTACACCTTC.

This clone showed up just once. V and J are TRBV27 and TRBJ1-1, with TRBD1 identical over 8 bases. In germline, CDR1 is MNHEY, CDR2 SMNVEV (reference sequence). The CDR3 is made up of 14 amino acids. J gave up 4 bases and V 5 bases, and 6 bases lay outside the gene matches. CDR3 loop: CASSEVQGGTEAFF. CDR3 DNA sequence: TGTGCCAGCAGTGAGGTACAGGGGGGCACTGAAGCTTTCTTT.

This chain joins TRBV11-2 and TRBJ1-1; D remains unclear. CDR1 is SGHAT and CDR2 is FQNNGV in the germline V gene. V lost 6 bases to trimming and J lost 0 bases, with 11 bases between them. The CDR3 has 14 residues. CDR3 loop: CASSPTSVNTEAFF. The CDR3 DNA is TGTGCCAGCAGTCCAACGAGTGTGAACACTGAAGCTTTCTTT. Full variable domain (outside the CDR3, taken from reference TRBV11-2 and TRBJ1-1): EAGVAQSPRYKIIEKRQSVAFWCNPISGHATLYWYQQILGQGPKLLIQFQNNGVVDDSQLPKDRFSAERLKGVDSTLKIQPAKLEDSAVYLCASSPTSVNTEAFFGQGTRLTVV.

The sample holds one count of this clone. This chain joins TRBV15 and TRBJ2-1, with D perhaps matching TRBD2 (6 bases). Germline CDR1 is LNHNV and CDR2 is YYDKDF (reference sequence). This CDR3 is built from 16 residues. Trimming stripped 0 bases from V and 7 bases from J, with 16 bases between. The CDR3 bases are TGTGCCACCAGCAGAGAGATGGCCGGGAGTGGGAATGAGCAGTTCTTC. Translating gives CATSREMAGSGNEQFF.

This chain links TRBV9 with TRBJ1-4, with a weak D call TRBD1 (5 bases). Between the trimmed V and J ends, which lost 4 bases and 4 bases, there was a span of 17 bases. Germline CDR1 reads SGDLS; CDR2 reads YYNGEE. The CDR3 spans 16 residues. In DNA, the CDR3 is TGTGCCAGCAGCCCCAACCCGACAGCCATTAATGAAAAACTGTTTTTT. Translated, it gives CASSPNPTAINEKLFF.

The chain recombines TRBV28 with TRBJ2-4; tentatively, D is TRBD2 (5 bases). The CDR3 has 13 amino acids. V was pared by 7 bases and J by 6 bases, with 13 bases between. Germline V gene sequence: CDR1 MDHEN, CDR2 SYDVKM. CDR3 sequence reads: CASTLGRLNIQYF. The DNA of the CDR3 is TGTGCCAGCACACTGGGGAGACTAAACATTCAGTACTTC.

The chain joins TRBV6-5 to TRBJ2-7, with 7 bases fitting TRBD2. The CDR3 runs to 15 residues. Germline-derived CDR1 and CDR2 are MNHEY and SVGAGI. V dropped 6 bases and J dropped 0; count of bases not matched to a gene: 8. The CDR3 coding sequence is TGTGCCAGCAGCTTACTAGCGTCCAGCTCCTACGAGCAGTACTTC. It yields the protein CASSLLASSSYEQYF.

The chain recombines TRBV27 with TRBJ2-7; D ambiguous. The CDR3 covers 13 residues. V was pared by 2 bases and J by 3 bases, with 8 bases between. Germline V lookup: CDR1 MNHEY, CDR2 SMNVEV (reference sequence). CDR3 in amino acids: CASSLDLDYEQYF. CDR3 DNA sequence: TGTGCCAGCAGTTTAGATCTAGACTACGAGCAGTACTTC.

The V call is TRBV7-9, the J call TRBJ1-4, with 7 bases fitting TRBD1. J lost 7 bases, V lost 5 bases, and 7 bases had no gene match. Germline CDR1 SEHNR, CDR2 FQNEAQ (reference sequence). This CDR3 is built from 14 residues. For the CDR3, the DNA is TGTGCCAGCAGCCCCGGACAGGACGGTGAAAAACTGTTTTTT. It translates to CASSPGQDGEKLFF.

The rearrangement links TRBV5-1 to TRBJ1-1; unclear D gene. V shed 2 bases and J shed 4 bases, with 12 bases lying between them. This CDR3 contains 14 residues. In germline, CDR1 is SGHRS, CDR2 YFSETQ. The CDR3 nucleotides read TGCGCCAGCAGCTTTGAACCAACCGGCACTGAAGCTTTCTTT. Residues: CASSFEPTGTEAFF.

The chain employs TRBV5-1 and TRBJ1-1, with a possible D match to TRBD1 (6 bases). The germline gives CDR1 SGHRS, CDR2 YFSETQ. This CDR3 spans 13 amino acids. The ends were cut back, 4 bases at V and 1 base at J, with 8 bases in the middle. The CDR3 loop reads CASSGQQNTEAFF. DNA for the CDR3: TGCGCCAGCAGCGGACAGCAGAACACTGAAGCTTTCTTT.

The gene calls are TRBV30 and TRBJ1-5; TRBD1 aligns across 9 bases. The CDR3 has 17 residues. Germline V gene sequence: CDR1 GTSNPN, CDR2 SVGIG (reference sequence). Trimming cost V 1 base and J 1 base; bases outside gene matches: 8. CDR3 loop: CAWSGDRASRSNQPQHF. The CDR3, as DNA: TGTGCCTGGAGTGGGGACAGGGCTTCCCGGAGCAATCAGCCCCAGCATTTT. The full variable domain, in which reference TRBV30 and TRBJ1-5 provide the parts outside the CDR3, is SQTIHQWPATLVQPVGSPLSLECTVEGTSNPNLYWYRQAAGRGLQLLFYSVGIGQISSEVPQNLSASRPQDRQFILSSKKLLLSDSGFYLCAWSGDRASRSNQPQHFGDGTRLSIL.